The entry below describes one T cell receptor beta chain. Its antigen is unidentified. These data are taken from a study of shared clonotypes between healthy human individuals. Per the authors' pipeline: Without quality scores, immunoSEQ junctional reads could not be filtered like full-length reads. Assay used: immunoSEQ multiplex PCR; TCRdb lists only in-frame clones, some missing. V, J and clone size reflect that table, while D and trimming were determined from the DNA. In the table there are some 1 million clones, about 75% of which are singletons. The trim removed 6 bases at V and 2 bases at J, leaving 5 bases unmatched. CDR1 LGHNA and CDR2 YNFKEQ come from the germline V gene. The CDR3 length is 15 residues. Study-wide results and limits: Lower generation probabilities were found for non-shared clonotypes than for those shared by all four donors.

This TCR came from a man in his late teens or twenties in good health. The chain links TRBV4-2 to TRBJ2-1, with 9 bases fitting TRBD2. The sequencing input was memory CD4+ T cells sorted from blood. Described subset: CD45RA-negative fraction. The CDR3: CASRGSGGPYNEQFF. CDR3 DNA sequence: TGTGCCAGCAGGGGAAGCGGGGGGCCCTACAATGAGCAGTTCTTC.